This entry lists 7 T cell receptor beta chains sequenced from one sample in a study of T cells after yellow fever vaccination. One entry per CDR3 protein results from TCRdb running MiXCR on the 5' RACE reads. In the table there are about 73,000 distinct CDR3 sequences, approximately 7.5% of which are singletons. This sample comprised CD8+ T cells sorted from PBMCs, obtained on the day of the yellow fever booster vaccination. These receptors all stem from a man between 25 and 39 years old who received the YFV17D yellow fever vaccine.

This rearrangement joins TRBV10-3 to TRBJ2-7; 8 bases agree with TRBD2. This CDR3 spans 16 amino acids. Germline assignment: CDR1 ENHRY and CDR2 SYGVKD. The junction had 11 bases not matched to a gene; V was cut back by 3 bases and J by 4 bases. This chain's CDR3 is CAISENSASGSYEQYF. CDR3 sequence (DNA): TGTGCCATCAGTGAAAATTCGGCCAGCGGGAGTTACGAGCAGTACTTC.

This clonotype appeared once. The chain carries TRBV6-1 and TRBJ2-5, with a tentative D call TRBD1 (6 bases). The J call could be wrong; TRBJ2-1 is a better fit for the DNA end. The CDR3 covers 15 residues. Germline CDR1 and CDR2: MNHNS and SASEGT. CDR3 sequence: CASETGMGVGETQFF. CDR3 coding DNA: TGTGCCAGCGAAACAGGGATGGGGGTTGGAGAGACCCAGTTCTTC.

This clonotype has a count of ten or more. The J gene is TRBJ2-5, the V gene TRBV12-3 or TRBV12-4; D might be TRBD1 (5 bases). The germline V and J ends were trimmed by 2 bases and 4 bases, with 8 bases remaining between them. The CDR3 has 13 residues. The CDR3 is CASSLRQPETQYF. The CDR3 DNA reads as TGTGCCAGCAGTTTAAGACAGCCAGAGACCCAGTACTTC.

On this clonotype itself: This sequence may be a read error, since a much larger clone differs from it by one base. This chain links TRBV12-3 or TRBV12-4 with TRBJ2-3; TRBD2 matches 9 bases. The junction had 4 bases not matched to a gene; V was cut back by 4 bases and J by 5 bases. The CDR3 runs 14 residues. CDR3 region: CASSSVAGEDTQYF. DNA for the CDR3: TGTGCCAGCAGTTCGGTAGCGGGAGAAGATACGCAGTATTTT.

This clonotype was seen only a few times. V is TRBV7-8 and J is TRBJ1-2; 11 bases map to TRBD1. The germline gives CDR1 SGHVS, CDR2 FQNEAQ. With 5 bases clipped from V and 10 bases from J, the junction kept 15 bases outside the gene matches. The CDR3 covers 16 residues. CDR3 region: CASSLFVGTGGRDYTF. DNA for the CDR3: TGTGCCAGCAGCCTTTTTGTTGGGACAGGGGGGAGGGACTACACCTTC.

This clonotype was detected only a few times. This rearrangement joins TRBV11-2 to TRBJ2-7, with 8 bases identical to TRBD2. J lost 3 bases, V lost 4 bases, and 8 bases had no gene match. Germline V gene lookup returns CDR1 SGHAT and CDR2 FQNNGV. The CDR3 contains 15 residues. CDR3 in amino acids: CASSWFSGKGYEQYF. Written as DNA, the CDR3 is TGTGCCAGCAGCTGGTTTAGCGGGAAAGGCTACGAGCAGTACTTC.

This clonotype was seen repeatedly, ten times or more. The genes are TRBV11-2 and TRBJ1-1; D call uncertain. Per the germline V gene, CDR1 is SGHAT and CDR2 is FQNNGV. V was trimmed by 1 base and J by 4 bases, leaving 10 bases between them. There are 14 residues in the CDR3. The CDR3 DNA is TGTGCCAGCAGCTTAGCTCGGGTAGGCACTGAAGCTTTCTTT. As protein: CASSLARVGTEAFF.